This T cell receptor (beta chain) stems from a study of T cell repertoires in cytomegalovirus infection. This clonotype was found many times. Its antigen is currently unknown. After removal of 4 bases from V and 2 bases from J, the junction contained 9 bases not matched to a gene. Germline CDR1 reads SGHDT; CDR2 reads YYEEEE. This CDR3 is built from 17 residues. TCRdb fed the reads into MiXCR, producing one record per CDR3 protein. Of 90,000 to 130,000 distinct CDR3 sequences in the sample, 9.5% to 13% are singletons; the top ten hold approximately 31%. The source material was PBMCs, sequenced either directly or after in vitro stimulation (not recorded which). This TCR derives from a human donor in good health (CMV status not recorded). Some clones in this sample may be carry-over from other donors' samples. The chain uses TRBV5-6 and TRBJ2-1, with 10 bases that match TRBD2. This CDR3 reads CASSPGASGSTYNEQFF. The CDR3 region has the DNA TGTGCCAGCAGCCCGGGTGCTAGCGGGAGTACCTACAATGAGCAGTTCTTC.